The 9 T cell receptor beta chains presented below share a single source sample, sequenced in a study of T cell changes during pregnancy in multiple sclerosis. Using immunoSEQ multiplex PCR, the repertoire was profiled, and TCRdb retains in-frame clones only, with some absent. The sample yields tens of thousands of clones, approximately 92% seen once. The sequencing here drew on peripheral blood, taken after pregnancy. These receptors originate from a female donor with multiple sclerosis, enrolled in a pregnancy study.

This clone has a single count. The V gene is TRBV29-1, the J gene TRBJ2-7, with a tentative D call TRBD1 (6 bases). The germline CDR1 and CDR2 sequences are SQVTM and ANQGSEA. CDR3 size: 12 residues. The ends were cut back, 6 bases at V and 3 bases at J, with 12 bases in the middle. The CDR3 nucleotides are TGCAGCGTGGTGGACAGAAACTACGAGCAGTACTTC. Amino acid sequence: CSVVDRNYEQYF.

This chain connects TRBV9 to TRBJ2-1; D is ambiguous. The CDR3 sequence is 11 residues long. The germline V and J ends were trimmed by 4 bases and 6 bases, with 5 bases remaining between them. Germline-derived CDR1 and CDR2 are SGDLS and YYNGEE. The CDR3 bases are TGTGCCAGCAGCACAACCAATGAGCAGTTCTTC. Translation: CASSTTNEQFF.

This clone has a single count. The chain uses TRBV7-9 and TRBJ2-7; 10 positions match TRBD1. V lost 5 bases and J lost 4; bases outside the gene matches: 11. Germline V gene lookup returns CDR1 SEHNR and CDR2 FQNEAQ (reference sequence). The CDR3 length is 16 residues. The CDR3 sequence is CASSPPRQGAGYEQYF. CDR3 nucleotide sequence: TGTGCCAGCAGCCCGCCTAGACAGGGGGCTGGGTACGAGCAGTACTTC.

DNA of the CDR3: TGTGCCAGCAGTGAAGGGCTAGCTGGGACCCAGTACTTC. Its translation: CASSEGLAGTQYF. This rearrangement joins TRBV2 to TRBJ2-5; possible D gene TRBD2, 5 bases. The CDR3 loop spans 13 amino acids. Trimming removed 1 base from V and 7 bases from J, with 10 bases in between. The V gene's germline CDR1 is SNHLY and CDR2 FYNNEI.

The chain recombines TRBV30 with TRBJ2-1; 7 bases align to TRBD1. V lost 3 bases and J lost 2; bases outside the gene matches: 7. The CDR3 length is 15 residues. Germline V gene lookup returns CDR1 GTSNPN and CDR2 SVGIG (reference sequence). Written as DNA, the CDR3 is TGTGCCTGGAGGACCGGGACAGCCACCTACAATGAGCAGTTCTTC. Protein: CAWRTGTATYNEQFF.

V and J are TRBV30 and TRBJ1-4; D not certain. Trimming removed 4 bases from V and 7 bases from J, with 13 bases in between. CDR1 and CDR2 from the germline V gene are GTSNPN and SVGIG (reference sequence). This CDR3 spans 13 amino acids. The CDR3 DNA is TGTGCCTGGATGGGCAGGTTCTCTGAAAAACTGTTTTTT. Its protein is CAWMGRFSEKLFF.

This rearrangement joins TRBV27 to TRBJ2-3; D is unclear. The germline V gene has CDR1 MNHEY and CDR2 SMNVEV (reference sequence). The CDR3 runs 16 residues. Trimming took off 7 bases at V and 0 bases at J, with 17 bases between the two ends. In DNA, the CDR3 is TGTGCCAGCACCCGCCGAGTTGGGCCTAGCACAGATACGCAGTATTTT. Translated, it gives CASTRRVGPSTDTQYF.

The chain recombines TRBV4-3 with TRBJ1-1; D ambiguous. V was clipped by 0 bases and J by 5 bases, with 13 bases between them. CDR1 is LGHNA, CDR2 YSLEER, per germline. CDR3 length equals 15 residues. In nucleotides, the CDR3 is TGCGCCAGCAGCCAAGAACACATGGGCAGGACTGAAGCTTTCTTT. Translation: CASSQEHMGRTEAFF.

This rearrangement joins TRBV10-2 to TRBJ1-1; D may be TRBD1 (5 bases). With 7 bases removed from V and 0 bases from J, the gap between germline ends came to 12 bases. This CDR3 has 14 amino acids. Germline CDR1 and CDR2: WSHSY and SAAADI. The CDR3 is CASKWRGLNTEAFF. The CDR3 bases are TGCGCCAGCAAATGGAGGGGCTTGAACACTGAAGCTTTCTTT.